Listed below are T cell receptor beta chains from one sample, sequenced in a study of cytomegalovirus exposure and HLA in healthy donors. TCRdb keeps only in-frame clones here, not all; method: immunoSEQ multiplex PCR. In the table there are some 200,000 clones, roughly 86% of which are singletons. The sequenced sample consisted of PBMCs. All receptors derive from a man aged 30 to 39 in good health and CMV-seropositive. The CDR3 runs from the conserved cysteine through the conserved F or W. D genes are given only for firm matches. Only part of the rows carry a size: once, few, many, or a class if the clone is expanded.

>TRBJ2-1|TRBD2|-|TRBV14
TGTGCCAGCAGCCAACTACTAGCGGGGGGCAGCGATGAGCAGTTCTTC
CASSQLLAGGSDEQFF
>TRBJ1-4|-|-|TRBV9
TGTGCCAGCAGCGTGGCGGGGGTTAATGAAAAACTGTTTTTT
CASSVAGVNEKLFF
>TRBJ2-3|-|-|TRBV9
TGTGCCAGCTCCCAGGAGGGGAGCACAGATACGCAGTATTTT
CASSQEGSTDTQYF
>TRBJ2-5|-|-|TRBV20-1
TGCAGTGCTAGAATCCAAGAGACCCAGTACTTC
CSARIQETQYF
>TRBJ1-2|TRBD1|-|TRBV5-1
TGCGCCAGCAGCTTGCATTCAGGGGGCGACTATGGCTACACCTTC
CASSLHSGGDYGYTF
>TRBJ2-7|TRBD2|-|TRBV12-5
TGTGCTAGTGGTTTGAGCGGGGAACGTGGCAACGAGCAGTACTTC
CASGLSGERGNEQYF
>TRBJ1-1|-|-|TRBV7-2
TGTGCCAGCAGCCGTACCCTGGGTCGCACTGAAGCTTTCTTT
CASSRTLGRTEAFF
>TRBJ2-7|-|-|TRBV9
TGTGCCAGCAGCGTAGAGGGAGGATTTACTTCCGAGCAGTACTTC
CASSVEGGFTSEQYF
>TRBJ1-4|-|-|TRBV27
TGTGCCAGCAGTTCAACAGGGTACGCGGAAAAACTGTTTTTT
CASSSTGYAEKLFF
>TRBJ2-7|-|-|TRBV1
TGCACCAGCAGCCAAGACCACACACACTACGAGCAGTACTTC
CTSSQDHTHYEQYF
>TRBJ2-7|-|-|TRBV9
TGTGCCAGCAGCCCACCAGTCTGGGGCGAGCAGTACTTC
CASSPPVWGEQYF
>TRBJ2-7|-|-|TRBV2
TGTGCCAGCAGTGCGTGGGGGGACTCTACAAGCGAGCAGTACTTC
CASSAWGDSTSEQYF
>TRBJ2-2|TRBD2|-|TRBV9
TGTGCCAGCAGCCCGGGGCGGGGGAGCACCGGGGAGCTGTTTTTT
CASSPGRGSTGELFF
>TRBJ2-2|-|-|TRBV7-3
TGTGCCAGCAGCTTAACCTCAGTCGGGGAGCTGTTTTTT
CASSLTSVGELFF
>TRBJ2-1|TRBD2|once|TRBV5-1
TGCGCCAGCAGCTTGGCTCTAGCGGGAGGGGACAATGAGCAGTTCTTC
CASSLALAGGDNEQFF
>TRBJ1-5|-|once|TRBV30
TGTGCCGGCCAGGAACTTAATGGGCTCCAGCATTTT
CAGQELNGLQHF
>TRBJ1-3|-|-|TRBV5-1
TGCGCCAGCAGCCCTGGGGGGACTGGAAACACCATATATTTT
CASSPGGTGNTIYF
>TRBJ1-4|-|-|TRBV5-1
TGCGCCAGCAGCCTGAGTGAACAGGGTTATGGCGAAAAACTGTTTTTT
CASSLSEQGYGEKLFF
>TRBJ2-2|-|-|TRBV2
TGTGCCAGCAGTGCCTCAGGGAACACCGGGGAGCTGTTTTTT
CASSASGNTGELFF
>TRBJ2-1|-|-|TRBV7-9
TGTGCCAGCAGCCCGAGTAGGGGGAAGGTATCCTCGAGCTACAATGAGCAGTTCTTC
CASSPSRGKVSSSYNEQFF
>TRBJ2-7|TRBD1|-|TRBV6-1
TGTGCCAGCAGTGATACGGCCGGGACAGCTTACTACGAGCAGTACTTC
CASSDTAGTAYYEQYF
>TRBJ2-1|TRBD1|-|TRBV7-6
TGTGCCAGCAGCACCGGACAGGGGGCGCGGAATGAGCAGTTCTTC
CASSTGQGARNEQFF
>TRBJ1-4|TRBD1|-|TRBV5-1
TGCGCCAGCAGCTCGGACCGACAGGGAGTGGATGAAAAACTGTTTTTT
CASSSDRQGVDEKLFF
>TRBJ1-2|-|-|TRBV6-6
TGTGCCAGCAGTTCCGATGTTTACGGTGGCTACACCTTC
CASSSDVYGGYTF
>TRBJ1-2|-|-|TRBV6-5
TGTGCCAGCAGTTACGTCTTGCCAGGGAAGTGGTATGGCTACACCTTC
CASSYVLPGKWYGYTF
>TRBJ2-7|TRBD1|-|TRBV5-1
TGCGCCAGCAGCTTCCGGGACAGGGCCTACGAGCAGTACTTC
CASSFRDRAYEQYF
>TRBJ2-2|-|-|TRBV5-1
TGCGCCAGCAGCTTCGGGGGCGCGGGCACCGGGGAGCTGTTTTTT
CASSFGGAGTGELFF
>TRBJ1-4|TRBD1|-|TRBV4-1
TGCGCCAGCAGCCAAGCCGGGACAGGGGGCGCGAACGAAAAACTGTTTTTT
CASSQAGTGGANEKLFF
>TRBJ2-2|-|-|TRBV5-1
TGCGCCAGCAGCGTCGCGGTGGACACCGGGGAGCTGTTTTTT
CASSVAVDTGELFF
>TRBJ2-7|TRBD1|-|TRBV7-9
TGTGCCAGCAGCACGACGACAGGGACCTACGAGCAGTACTTC
CASSTTTGTYEQYF
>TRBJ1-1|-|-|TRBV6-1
TGTGCCAGCAGTGAAAGAGGTCAGGACACTGAAGCTTTCTTT
CASSERGQDTEAFF
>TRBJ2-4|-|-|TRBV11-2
TGTGCCAGCACCCAATCCGAGACAGGAGGGTTGAAAAACATTCAGTACTTC
CASTQSETGGLKNIQYF
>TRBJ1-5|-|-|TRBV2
TGTGCCAGCAGTGAATCGTGGGGCCAGCCCCAGCATTTT
CASSESWGQPQHF
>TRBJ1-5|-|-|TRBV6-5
TGTGCCAGCAGCGAACAGGGACAGCCCCAGCATTTT
CASSEQGQPQHF
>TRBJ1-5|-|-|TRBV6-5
TGTGCCAGCAGATTGACAATTTCTAGCAATCAGCCCCAGCATTTT
CASRLTISSNQPQHF
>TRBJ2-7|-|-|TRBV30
TGTGCCTGGAGTGGGGGGTCGGGCTACGAGCAGTACTTC
CAWSGGSGYEQYF
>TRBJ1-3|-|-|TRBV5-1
TGCGCCAGCAGGGCCAGCTCTGGAAACACCATATATTTT
CASRASSGNTIYF
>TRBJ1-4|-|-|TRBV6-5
TGTGCCAGCAGTTACTCAGGGACGGGCAGTGAAAAACTGTTTTTT
CASSYSGTGSEKLFF
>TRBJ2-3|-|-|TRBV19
TGTGCCAGTAGGAGAGGTAGAGATACGCAGTATTTT
CASRRGRDTQYF
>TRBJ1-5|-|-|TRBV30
TGTGCCTGGAGTCAAGGGAATGGGCAGCCCCAGCATTTT
CAWSQGNGQPQHF
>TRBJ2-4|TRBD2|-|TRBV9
TGTGCCAGCAGCGTGACTAGCGGGAGAGGGAACATTCAGTACTTC
CASSVTSGRGNIQYF
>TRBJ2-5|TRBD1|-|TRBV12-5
TGTGCTAGTGGTTTGGTAACACAGGGGTGGGGTGGAGAGACCCAGTACTTC
CASGLVTQGWGGETQYF
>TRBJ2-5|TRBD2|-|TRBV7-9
TGTGCCAGCAGCTTCTTGGGCGGGAGTACGTCAGAGACCCAGTACTTC
CASSFLGGSTSETQYF
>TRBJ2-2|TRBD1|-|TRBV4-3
TGCGCCAGCAGCCAACACGGGACAGGGGTTACCGGGGAGCTGTTTTTT
CASSQHGTGVTGELFF
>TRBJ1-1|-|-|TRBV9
TGTGCCAGCACCCCATGGGAGGACTCGAACACTGAAGCTTTCTTT
CASTPWEDSNTEAFF
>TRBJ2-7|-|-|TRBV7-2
TGTGCCAGCAGCCCCCTGCTTAGATCGGCCTTGGCGGGAATCTACGAGCAGTACTTC
CASSPLLRSALAGIYEQYF
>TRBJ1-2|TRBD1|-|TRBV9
TGTGCCAGCAGCGCCTCCCGGGACAGGGGGCGCAACTATGGCTACACCTTC
CASSASRDRGRNYGYTF
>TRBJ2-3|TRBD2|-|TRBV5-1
TGCGCCAGCAGCTTGGCTAGCGGGAGGATCCCCACAGATACGCAGTATTTT
CASSLASGRIPTDTQYF
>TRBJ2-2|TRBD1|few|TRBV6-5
TGTGCCAGCACTCGACAGGGGTACACCGGGGAGCTGTTTTTT
CASTRQGYTGELFF
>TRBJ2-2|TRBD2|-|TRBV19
TGTGCCAGTAGTGTCCCACCTCCTAGCGGGTCGAACACCGGGGAGCTGTTTTTT
CASSVPPPSGSNTGELFF
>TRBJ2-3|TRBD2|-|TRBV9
TGTGCCAGCAGCCAATTGCACCTAGCGGACCATACGCAGTATTTT
CASSQLHLADHTQYF
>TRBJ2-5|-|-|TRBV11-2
TGTGCCAGCAGCTTTATTCGGGGCCAAGAGACCCAGTACTTC
CASSFIRGQETQYF
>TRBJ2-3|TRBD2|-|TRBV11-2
TGTGCCAGCAGCTTGGGGGGGAGCACAGATACGCAGTATTTT
CASSLGGSTDTQYF